This T cell receptor (beta chain) was identified during a study of T cell repertoires in cytomegalovirus infection. Study-wide results and limits: CMV carriers with the relevant HLA were identified by cumulative public TCR beta family frequency. What dominated the ex vivo response were HLA-C-restricted CMV-specific TCR beta clonotypes.

Each CDR3 protein is one row after TCRdb ran MiXCR on the reads. This table has a few hundred thousand distinct CDR3 sequences, under 20% appearing once. This clonotype was counted a few times. What it binds is unknown. Deletions cut 2 bases from V and 5 bases from J, with 6 bases between. The CDR3 contains 12 residues. Germline CDR1 and CDR2: MNHNY and SVGAGI (reference sequence). Sequencing was done on a sample of PBMCs. The rearrangement joins TRBV6-6 to TRBJ2-5, with unresolved D. The sequence came from a human donor in good health (CMV status not recorded). Some clones in this sample may be carry-over from other donors' samples. CDR3 sequence (DNA): TGTGCCAGCAGTTACCGTTACGAGACCCAGTACTTC. Encoded protein: CASSYRYETQYF.